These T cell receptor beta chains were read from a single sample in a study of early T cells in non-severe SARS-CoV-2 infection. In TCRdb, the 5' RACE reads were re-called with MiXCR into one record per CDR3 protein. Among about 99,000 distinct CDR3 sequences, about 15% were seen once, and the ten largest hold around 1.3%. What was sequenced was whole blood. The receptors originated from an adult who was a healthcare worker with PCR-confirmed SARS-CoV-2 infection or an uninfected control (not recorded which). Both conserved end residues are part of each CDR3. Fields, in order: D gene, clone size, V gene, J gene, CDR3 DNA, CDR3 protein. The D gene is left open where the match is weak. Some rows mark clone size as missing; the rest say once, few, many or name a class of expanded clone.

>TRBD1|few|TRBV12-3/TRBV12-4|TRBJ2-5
TGTGCCAGCAATGACAGGGGGCCTGAGACCCAGTACTTC
CASNDRGPETQYF
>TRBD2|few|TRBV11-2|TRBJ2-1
TGTGCCAGCAGCTCTCCCCGGACTAGCGGTGACAATGAGCAGTTCTTC
CASSSPRTSGDNEQFF
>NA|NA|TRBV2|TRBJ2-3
TGTGCCAGCACTATGGGGTTACCCACAGATACGCAGTATTTT
CASTMGLPTDTQYF
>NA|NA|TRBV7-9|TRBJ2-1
TGTGCCAGCAGCTTAGCGCGGGGGCAGGGGATCTTC
CASSLARGQGIF
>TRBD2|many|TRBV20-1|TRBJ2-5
TGCAGTGCTAGAGATCTGGCTAGCGGGGACCAAGAGACCCAGTACTTC
CSARDLASGDQETQYF
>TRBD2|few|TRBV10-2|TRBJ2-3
TGCGCCAGCAGTGAGGGTAGCGGGAGCACAGATACGCAGTATTTT
CASSEGSGSTDTQYF
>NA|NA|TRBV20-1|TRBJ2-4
TGCAGTGCTAGAGGGCTGAACATTCAGTACTTC
CSARGLNIQYF
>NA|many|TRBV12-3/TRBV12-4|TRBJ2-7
TGTGCCAGCAGTTTAACAGATACCTACGAGCAGTACTTC
CASSLTDTYEQYF
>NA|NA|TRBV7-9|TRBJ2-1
TGTGCCAGCAGCCCTAAAGGTATTAGCTCCTACAATGAGCAGTTCTTC
CASSPKGISSYNEQFF
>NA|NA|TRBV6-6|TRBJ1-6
TGTGCCAGCAGTCTGTCACAGAGTCATAATTCACCCCTCCACTTT
CASSLSQSHNSPLHF
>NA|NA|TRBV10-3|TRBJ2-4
TGTGCCATCAGTGAGTCGGGGAGAGCCAAAAACATTCAGTACTTC
CAISESGRAKNIQYF
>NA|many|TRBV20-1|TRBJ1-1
TGCAGTGCTAGAAGGGGGAGCAACACTGAAGCTTTCTTT
CSARRGSNTEAFF
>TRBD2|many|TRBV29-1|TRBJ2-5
TGCAGCGTTGGGACTAGCGGAGGAGAGACCCAGTACTTC
CSVGTSGGETQYF
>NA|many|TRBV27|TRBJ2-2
TGTGCCAGCAGTTTTCTGGGACAAGACACCGGGGAGCTGTTTTTT
CASSFLGQDTGELFF
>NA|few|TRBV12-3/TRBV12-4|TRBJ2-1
TGTGCCAGCAGCCTCGGCCGGGGGATATACAATGAGCAGTTCTTC
CASSLGRGIYNEQFF
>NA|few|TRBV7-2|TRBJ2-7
TGTGCCAGCAGCCCCCTTTTCCCCTACGAGCAGTACTTC
CASSPLFPYEQYF
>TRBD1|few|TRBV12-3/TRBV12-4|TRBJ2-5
TGTGCCAGCAGGTGGACAGGGGTAGTCCAAGAGACCCAGTACTTC
CASRWTGVVQETQYF
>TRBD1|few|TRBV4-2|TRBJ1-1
TGTGCCAGCAGCCAAGGGACCGACAGGGTTAATACTGAAGCTTTCTTT
CASSQGTDRVNTEAFF
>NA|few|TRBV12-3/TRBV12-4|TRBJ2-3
TGTGCCAGCACCAACACAGATACGCAGTATTTT
CASTNTDTQYF
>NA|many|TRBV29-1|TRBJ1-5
TGCAGCGCTGAGCGGCAGCCCCAGCATTTT
CSAERQPQHF
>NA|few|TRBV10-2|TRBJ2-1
TGCGCCAGCAGGGACTTGTGGGATGAGCAGTTCTTC
CASRDLWDEQFF
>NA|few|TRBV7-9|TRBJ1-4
TGTGCCAGCAGCTTAGAGGCCAGGCGCGAAAAACTGTTTTTT
CASSLEARREKLFF
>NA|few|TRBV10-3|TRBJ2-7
TGTGCCATCAGTGATTGGAAGGGTAGCCACGAGCAGTACTTC
CAISDWKGSHEQYF
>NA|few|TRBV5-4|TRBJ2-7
TGTGCCAGCAGCTTGGACAGGGTATACGAGCAGTACTTC
CASSLDRVYEQYF
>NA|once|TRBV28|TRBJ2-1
TGTGCCAGCAGTTTGCATACTAGCAATGAGCAGTTCTTC
CASSLHTSNEQFF
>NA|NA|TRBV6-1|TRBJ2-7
TGTGCCAGCAGTGATGGGGGGAACCTCTACGAGCAGTACTTC
CASSDGGNLYEQYF
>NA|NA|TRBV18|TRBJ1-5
TGTGCCAGCTCACGGGGAGGGGATAGCAATCAGCCCCAGCATTTT
CASSRGGDSNQPQHF
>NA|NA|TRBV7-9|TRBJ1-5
TGTGCCAGCAGCGAGGGTCAGGTGGCTCAGCCCCAGCATTTT
CASSEGQVAQPQHF
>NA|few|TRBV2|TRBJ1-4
TGTGCCAGCAGTCTTACAGGGCGCGGTGAAAAACTGTTTTTT
CASSLTGRGEKLFF
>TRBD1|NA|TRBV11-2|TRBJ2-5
TGTGCCAGCAGCTACGGACAGGGAGAGACCCAGTACTTC
CASSYGQGETQYF
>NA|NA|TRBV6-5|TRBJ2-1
TGTGCCAGCAGCCAGGTCGGTGGAAATTACAATGAGCAGTTCTTC
CASSQVGGNYNEQFF
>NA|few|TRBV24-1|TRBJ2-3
TGTGCCACCAGTGATTTTTCGGGGGATACGCAGTATTTT
CATSDFSGDTQYF
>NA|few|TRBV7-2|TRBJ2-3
TGTGCCAGCAGCTTAGTGGAAGCTAGCGCAGATACGCAGTATTTT
CASSLVEASADTQYF
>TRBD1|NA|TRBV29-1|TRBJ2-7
TGCAGTGCATATACTGACAGGGCCTGGGGCGAGCAGTACTTC
CSAYTDRAWGEQYF
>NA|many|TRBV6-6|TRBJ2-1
TGTGCCAGCAGTTACCGGCAGGGTGATAATGAGCAGTTCTTC
CASSYRQGDNEQFF
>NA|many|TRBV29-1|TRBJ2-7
TGCAGCGCCGGGCCCGACTACGAGCAGTACTTC
CSAGPDYEQYF
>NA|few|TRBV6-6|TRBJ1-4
TGTGCCAGCAGTTACGATCCGGACAGAATTGAAAAACTGTTTTTT
CASSYDPDRIEKLFF
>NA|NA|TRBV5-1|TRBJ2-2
TGCGCCAGCAGCTTGGCTGGGACCGGGGAGCTGTTTTTT
CASSLAGTGELFF
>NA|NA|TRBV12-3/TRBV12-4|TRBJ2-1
TGTGCCAGCAGTTTAGAGGGGCCCCACTCCTACAATGAGCAGTTCTTC
CASSLEGPHSYNEQFF
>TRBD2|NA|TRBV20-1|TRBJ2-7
TGCAGTGCCAGAACCCTAGCGGGGGGGCCCGAGCAGTACTTC
CSARTLAGGPEQYF
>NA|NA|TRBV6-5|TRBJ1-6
TGTGCCAGCTGGAGCTCCTATAATTCACCCCTCCACTTT
CASWSSYNSPLHF
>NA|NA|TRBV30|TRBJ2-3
TGTGCCCTTCTTTATTATACAAACACAGATACGCAGTATTTT
CALLYYTNTDTQYF
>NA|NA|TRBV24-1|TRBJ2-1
TGTGCCACCAGTGAAGGGGGTTGGACTATCGATGAGCAGTTCTTC
CATSEGGWTIDEQFF
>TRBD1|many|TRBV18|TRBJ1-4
TGTGCCAGCTCACCACCCAGACAGGGTAATGAAAAACTGTTTTTT
CASSPPRQGNEKLFF
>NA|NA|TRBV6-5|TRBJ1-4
TGTGCCAGCAAGATCGGGGATAATGAAAAACTGTTTTTT
CASKIGDNEKLFF
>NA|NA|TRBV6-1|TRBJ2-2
TGTGCCAGTAGACCCGTAGGGGACACCGGGGAGCTGTTTTTT
CASRPVGDTGELFF
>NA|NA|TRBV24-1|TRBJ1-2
TGTGCCACCAGGCCAGGGGATAGCTATGGCTACACCTTC
CATRPGDSYGYTF
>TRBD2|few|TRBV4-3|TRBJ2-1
TGCGCCAGCAGCCAAGTTAGTAGCGGGAGTACGAATGAGCAGTTCTTC
CASSQVSSGSTNEQFF
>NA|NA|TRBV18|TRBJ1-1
TGTGCCAGCTCACCGTCAGGACTGAACACTGAAGCTTTCTTT
CASSPSGLNTEAFF
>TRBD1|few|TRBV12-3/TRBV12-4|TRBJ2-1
TGTGCCAGCAGTCATCTGGGACAGGCCAACAATGAGCAGTTCTTC
CASSHLGQANNEQFF
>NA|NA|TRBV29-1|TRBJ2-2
TGCAGCGCGAACAGGGCGAACACCGGGGAGCTGTTTTTT
CSANRANTGELFF
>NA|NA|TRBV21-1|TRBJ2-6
TGTGCCAGCAGCCCACCCCGGGCCAACGTCCTGACTTTC
CASSPPRANVLTF
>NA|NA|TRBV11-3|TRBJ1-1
TGTGCCAGCAGCGATAGGGACACTGAAGCTTTCTTT
CASSDRDTEAFF
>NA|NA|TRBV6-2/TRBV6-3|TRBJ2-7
TGTGCCAGCAAACGGACAGAGGCAAACGAGCAGTACTTC
CASKRTEANEQYF
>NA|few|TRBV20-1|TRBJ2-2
TGCAGTGCCGGACGGGCGAACACCGGGGAGCTGTTTTTT
CSAGRANTGELFF